This T cell receptor (beta chain) is drawn from a study of T cells in Graves' hyperthyroidism and ophthalmopathy. With regard to this clonotype: Its matching antigen is unknown.

General study findings and limits: Most thyroid clonotypes with frequency above 0.001 were detected in blood. Ophthalmopathy got predicted by the model a median roughly 6.4 months before its onset.

Hyperthyroidism in the patients, aged 18 to 65, was newly diagnosed and under 2 months in duration. This CDR3 has 16 amino acids. The germline V gene has CDR1 SEHNR and CDR2 FQNEAQ (reference sequence). Trimming removed 4 bases from V and 2 bases from J; junction bases left unmatched: 10. RNA transcripts yielded amplified TCR beta CDR3 regions. HTBI primers drove first-round RT-PCR of the TCR CDR3. MiXCR, run by TCRdb on the multiplex PCR reads, gives a single entry per CDR3 protein. The sample lists about 770,000 distinct CDR3 sequences, approximately 19% seen once, with approximately 15% in the top ten.

This TCR was recovered from a woman aged 50 to 60 with Graves' hyperthyroidism that later progressed to Graves' ophthalmopathy. V is TRBV7-9 and J is TRBJ2-7, with TRBD1 matching 8 bases. Sequencing was carried out using blood. This CDR3 is CASSYTDRGGPYEQYF. In nucleotides, the CDR3 is TGTGCCAGCAGCTACACAGACAGGGGAGGCCCCTACGAGCAGTACTTC.